One sample yielded the 29 T cell receptor beta chains listed below, sequenced in a study of blood T cell repertoires in COVID-19. Assay: immunoSEQ multiplex PCR; the TCRdb copy retains only in-frame clones and omits some. The table has about 220,000 clones, 84% seen once; the top ten hold nearly 20%. The material sequenced was peripheral blood. The origin of the receptors is a man aged 30 to 39 with active or convalescent COVID-19.

This clone was found once. V is TRBV3-1 (or the pseudogene TRBV3-2) and J is TRBJ2-1; 8 bases agree with TRBD2. CDR3 length: 15 residues. Looked up from germline, CDR1 is LGHDT and CDR2 is YNNKEL (reference sequence). The V segment lost 4 bases and the J segment 0 bases; nucleotides outside the gene matches: 2. CDR3 nucleotide sequence: TGTGCCAGCAGCCTAGCGGGGAGCTCCTACAATGAGCAGTTCTTC. This encodes CASSLAGSSYNEQFF.

The chain is built from TRBV2 and TRBJ2-3, with TRBD2 matching over 11 bases. J was trimmed by 6 bases and V by 6 bases; bases with no gene match: 8. The CDR3 sequence is 15 residues long. Germline lookup yields CDR1 SNHLY and CDR2 FYNNEI. CDR3 region: CASSRSGGAPDTQYF. As DNA, the CDR3 is TGTGCCAGCAGCCGTAGCGGGGGGGCTCCGGATACGCAGTATTTT.

The rearrangement uses TRBV6-5 and TRBJ1-1; 7 nucleotides agree with TRBD1. V lost 2 bases and J lost 5; bases outside the gene matches: 5. CDR3 size: 14 residues. Germline V gene sequence: CDR1 MNHEY, CDR2 SVGAGI. CDR3 region: CASSYRQGWTEAFF. CDR3 in DNA: TGTGCCAGCAGTTACAGACAGGGCTGGACTGAAGCTTTCTTT.

The V gene is TRBV24-1, the J gene TRBJ1-2; D is undetermined. The CDR3 loop spans 15 amino acids. Trimming removed 9 bases from V and 1 base from J, with 17 bases in between. CDR1 and CDR2 (germline): KGHDR, SFDVKD. The CDR3 DNA follows: TGTGCCACCGCAGGCGACGACGCCCTTAACTATGGCTACACCTTC. As protein: CATAGDDALNYGYTF.

J is TRBJ1-6 and V is TRBV6-6; D gene uncertain. The V and J ends lost 6 bases and 7 bases respectively, with 10 bases between them. CDR3 length equals 13 residues. The germline V gene encodes CDR1 MNHNY and CDR2 SVGAGI (reference sequence). CDR3 residues: CASSGRENSPLHF. CDR3 DNA sequence: TGTGCCAGCAGCGGACGGGAAAATTCACCCCTCCACTTT.

The chain joins TRBV9 to TRBJ2-2; 11 bases line up with TRBD1. J gave up 6 bases and V 0 bases, and 1 base lay outside the gene matches. Germline loops: CDR1 SGDLS, CDR2 YYNGEE. There are 15 residues in the CDR3. The CDR3 loop reads CASSVGGQGAGELFF. The CDR3 coding sequence is TGTGCCAGCAGCGTAGGGGGACAGGGGGCCGGGGAGCTGTTTTTT.

V is TRBV7-2 and J is TRBJ1-3; tentatively, D is TRBD1 (6 bases). The CDR3 totals 15 residues. Trimming took off 5 bases at V and 1 base at J, with 12 bases between the two ends. Germline loops: CDR1 SGHTA, CDR2 FQGNSA. CDR3 loop: CASSKQGESGNTIYF. The CDR3 DNA is TGTGCCAGCAGCAAACAGGGAGAATCTGGAAACACCATATATTTT.

V usage is TRBV13 and J usage is TRBJ2-3; the match to TRBD1 covers 9 bases. V shed 5 bases, J shed 3 bases, and the junction held 6 bases outside the gene matches. The CDR3 has 15 amino acids. Per the germline V gene, CDR1 is PRHDT and CDR2 is FYEKMQ (reference sequence). CDR3 nucleotides: TGTGCCAGCAGCATCGACAGGGGGTATACAGATACGCAGTATTTT. Translated, it gives CASSIDRGYTDTQYF.

This chain joins TRBV18 and TRBJ1-1; D gene uncertain. Germline V gene data show CDR1 as KGHSH and CDR2 as LQKENI. V was cut by 5 bases and J by 1 base, with 11 bases left in between. This CDR3 comprises 14 residues. The CDR3 nucleotides are TGTGCCAGCTCAGCTCGGGGTGGGAACACTGAAGCTTTCTTT. As protein: CASSARGGNTEAFF.

Details on this clone: The same CDR3 arises from other DNA sequences in this sample as well. The J gene is TRBJ1-5, the V gene TRBV27; 9 bases align to TRBD1. This CDR3 is 14 amino acids long. The V segment lost 5 bases and the J segment 6 bases; nucleotides outside the gene matches: 5. Germline values: CDR1 MNHEY, CDR2 SMNVEV (reference sequence). In DNA, the CDR3 is TGTGCCAGCAGTCCAGACAGGGGGGGTCAGCCCCAGCATTTT. The encoded protein is CASSPDRGGQPQHF.

The chain links TRBV4-1 to TRBJ1-3, with unresolved D. V lost 2 bases, J lost 0 bases, and 17 bases lay in between. CDR1 MGHRA and CDR2 YSYEKL come from the germline V gene. The CDR3 totals 18 residues. The DNA for the CDR3 is TGCGCCAGCAGCCAACGTAACCTCCCGGGAGGCTCTGGAAACACCATATATTTT. Translating it yields CASSQRNLPGGSGNTIYF.

The genes are TRBV20-1 and TRBJ2-2, with D perhaps TRBD2 (5 bases). Germline V lookup: CDR1 DFQATT, CDR2 SNEGSKA (reference sequence). V was cut by 3 bases and J by 1 base, with 12 bases left in between. CDR3 length: 15 residues. The CDR3 spells CSASVPGVNTGELFF. The CDR3 bases are TGCAGTGCTAGTGTCCCCGGGGTGAACACCGGGGAGCTGTTTTTT.

The chain couples TRBV7-2 to TRBJ1-5, with TRBD1 identical over 10 bases. Germline loops: CDR1 SGHTA, CDR2 FQGNSA. The CDR3 has 15 amino acids. Trimming cost V 5 bases and J 6 bases; bases outside gene matches: 7. The CDR3 loop reads CASSLRQGAGQPQHF. DNA of the CDR3: TGTGCCAGCAGCCTCCGACAGGGGGCCGGTCAGCCCCAGCATTTT.

This clone has just one count. The V call is TRBV12-3 or TRBV12-4, the J call TRBJ2-1; D is possibly TRBD1 (5 bases). The CDR3 is 13 amino acids. V was shortened by 8 bases and J by 1 base, with 9 bases between the two germline ends. Here the CDR3 reads CASGAQSYNEQFF. The DNA for the CDR3 is TGTGCCAGCGGGGCGCAGTCCTACAATGAGCAGTTCTTC.

The chain couples TRBV4-1 to TRBJ2-5; TRBD2 agrees at 11 bases. The CDR3 is made up of 17 amino acids. The trim removed 2 bases at V and 5 bases at J, leaving 10 bases unmatched. Per germline, CDR1 MGHRA and CDR2 YSYEKL. CDR3: CASSQSVASGGRETQYF. In nucleotides, the CDR3 is TGCGCCAGCAGCCAAAGTGTGGCTAGCGGGGGGAGGGAGACCCAGTACTTC.

The V gene is TRBV4-3, the J gene TRBJ1-1, with D possibly matching TRBD1 (5 bases). Per the germline V gene, CDR1 is LGHNA and CDR2 is YSLEER. The CDR3 runs 13 residues. V lost 5 bases and J 11 bases, leaving 18 bases between the germline ends. CDR3 sequence (DNA): TGCGCCAGCAGCTTCTCCGGGAACGGGGGGGCTTTCTTT. Amino acids: CASSFSGNGGAFF.

The chain joins TRBV30 to TRBJ1-2, with D unclear. The CDR3 sequence is 15 residues long. The germline CDR1 and CDR2 sequences are GTSNPN and SVGIG (reference sequence). The germline V and J ends were trimmed by 0 bases and 7 bases, with 18 bases remaining between them. The CDR3 reads CAWSVRSQVLGGYTF. CDR3 sequence (DNA): TGTGCCTGGAGTGTTCGGAGCCAAGTACTCGGTGGCTACACCTTC.

This chain connects TRBV28 to TRBJ2-1; 7 bases are shared with TRBD1. V lost 3 bases, J lost 5 bases, and 10 bases stayed unmatched. The CDR3 is 16 residues long. Germline-derived CDR1 and CDR2 are MDHEN and SYDVKM. The CDR3 DNA reads TGTGCCAGCAGTTTTTCCAGGTGGGGACAGAACAATGAGCAGTTCTTC. This codes for CASSFSRWGQNNEQFF.

The chain is built from TRBV3-1 (or the pseudogene TRBV3-2) and TRBJ1-1; D is uncertain. V shed 5 bases and J shed 2 bases, with 15 bases lying between them. This CDR3 is built from 15 residues. Germline V CDR1 and CDR2: LGHDT, YNNKEL (reference sequence). The CDR3 loop reads CASSSRDRGNTEAFF. In DNA, the CDR3 is TGTGCCAGCAGCTCCCGGGATCGTGGAAACACTGAAGCTTTCTTT.

The chain uses TRBV7-8 and TRBJ2-5; 9 bases fit TRBD1. V shed 7 bases, J shed 5 bases, and the junction held 5 bases outside the gene matches. The CDR3 runs to 13 residues. CDR1 and CDR2 (germline): SGHVS, FQNEAQ. The DNA of the CDR3 is TGTGCCAGCACGGACAGGGGTGAGGAGACCCAGTACTTC. Its protein is CASTDRGEETQYF.

This sequence joins TRBV6-6 and TRBJ1-1; 11 bases fit TRBD1. J gave up 7 bases and V 8 bases, and 12 bases lay outside the gene matches. Germline V gives CDR1 MNHNY, CDR2 SVGAGI (reference sequence). The CDR3 length is 15 residues. The CDR3 nucleotides read TGTGCCAGCCTAGCCCGGGACAGGGGGAACTTTGAAGCTTTCTTT. Translation gives CASLARDRGNFEAFF.

The CDR3 nucleotides read TGTGCCAGCAGCTTAGGTGCTCGGGGCTCTGGAAACACCATATATTTT. Its protein product is CASSLGARGSGNTIYF. The chain carries TRBV7-2 and TRBJ1-3; D gene unclear. Trimming cost V 1 base and J 0 bases, with 10 bases left between them. CDR3 size: 16 residues. The germline gives CDR1 SGHTA, CDR2 FQGNSA. The full variable domain, with the rest looked up from reference TRBV7-2 and TRBJ1-3, is GAGVSQSPSNKVTEKGKDVELRCDPISGHTALYWYRQSLGQGLEFLIYFQGNSAPDKSGLPSDRFSAERTGGSVSTLTIQRTQQEDSAVYLCASSLGARGSGNTIYFGEGSWLTVV.

The J gene is TRBJ1-3, the V gene TRBV20-1, with TRBD1 as a possible D gene (5 bases). Germline CDR1 and CDR2: DFQATT and SNEGSKA (reference sequence). The CDR3 extends over 14 amino acids. Between the trimmed V and J ends, which lost 3 bases and 0 bases, there was a span of 9 bases. The CDR3 DNA is TGCAGTGCTAGTCAACAGGACTCTGGAAACACCATATATTTT. Its translation: CSASQQDSGNTIYF.

This clone was detected only a few times. This chain uses TRBV9 with TRBJ1-3; D is unresolved. Trimming pared 5 bases from V and 1 base from J, leaving 7 bases between. The CDR3 sequence is 13 residues long. The germline V gene has CDR1 SGDLS and CDR2 YYNGEE. The CDR3 coding sequence is TGTGCCAGCAGGCGGGGATCTGGAAACACCATATATTTT. Protein product: CASRRGSGNTIYF.

This sequence joins TRBV2 and TRBJ2-7; D is unresolved. Trimming removed 6 bases at V and 4 bases at J, with 7 bases between. The CDR3 consists of 11 residues. Germline-derived CDR1 and CDR2 are SNHLY and FYNNEI. The CDR3 loop reads CASSPLYEQYF. The CDR3 DNA is TGTGCCAGCAGCCCCCTTTACGAGCAGTACTTC.

The chain is built from TRBV10-3 and TRBJ2-7; TRBD2 matches 11 bases. Germline CDR1 ENHRY, CDR2 SYGVKD. Trimming took 6 bases from V and 4 from J; bases not matched to a gene: 11. The CDR3 totals 16 residues. The CDR3: CAISAPPSGGSYEQYF. CDR3 DNA sequence: TGTGCCATCAGCGCCCCCCCTAGCGGGGGGTCATACGAGCAGTACTTC.

The rearrangement uses TRBV7-8 and TRBJ2-4; the match to TRBD1 covers 7 bases. The CDR3 contains 14 residues. The germline CDR1 and CDR2 sequences are SGHVS and FQNEAQ. V shed 4 bases, J shed 6 bases, and the junction held 6 bases outside the gene matches. The CDR3 loop reads CASSSQGLTNIQYF. The CDR3 DNA is TGTGCCAGCAGCTCACAGGGGTTGACAAACATTCAGTACTTC. The entire variable domain, with the rest obtained from reference TRBV7-8 and TRBJ2-4, is as follows: GAGVSQSPRYKVAKRGQDVALRCDPISGHVSLFWYQQALGQGPEFLTYFQNEAQLDKSGLPSDRFFAERPEGSVSTLKIQRTQQEDSAVYLCASSSQGLTNIQYFGAGTRLSVL.

The chain uses TRBV24-1 and TRBJ2-1; D may be TRBD2 (7 bases). Trimming pared 9 bases from V and 5 bases from J, leaving 19 bases between. The CDR3 is made up of 15 amino acids. Germline CDR1 KGHDR, CDR2 SFDVKD. The CDR3 nucleotides read TGTGCCACCGGCACCCTAGGGGGGGGAGACAATGAGCAGTTCTTC. This translates into CATGTLGGGDNEQFF.

This clone showed up just a few times. The CDR3 is CASSMRETQYF. CDR3 nucleotides: TGTGCCAGCAGTATGAGAGAGACCCAGTACTTC. The chain links TRBV6-2 or TRBV6-3 to TRBJ2-5; no clear D gene. This CDR3 is 11 amino acids long. The V end was cut by 5 bases, the J end by 4 bases, with 5 bases between. Per germline, CDR1 MNHEY and CDR2 SVGEGT.